These 3 T cell receptor beta chains were all obtained from the same sample, sequenced in a study of blood T cells in healthy people across ages. Using a J-beta primer mix together with a sample-barcoded 5' primer, a second PCR was run for about 6 to 11 cycles. Via MiXCR, TCRdb re-called the 5' RACE reads, giving one row per CDR3 protein. In the table there are 1,500,000 or so distinct CDR3 sequences, roughly two fifths of which are singletons. The sample taken for sequencing was blood. Receptors were obtained from a woman between 18 and 30 years old in good health.

The J gene is TRBJ1-3, the V gene TRBV10-3; TRBD1 agrees at 7 bases. CDR3 length: 15 residues. The trim removed 3 bases at V and 0 bases at J, leaving 2 bases unmatched. The germline gives CDR1 ENHRY, CDR2 SYGVKD. In DNA form, the CDR3 reads TGTGCCATCAGTGACACAGGGGTCTCTGGAAACACCATATATTTT. It is translated as CAISDTGVSGNTIYF.

This clonotype occurred a few times. The chain joins TRBV11-2 to TRBJ1-1; 10 bases map to TRBD1. Per the germline V gene, CDR1 is SGHAT and CDR2 is FQNNGV. The length of the CDR3 is 16 residues. V lost 1 base and J lost 9; bases outside the gene matches: 11. The CDR3 DNA follows: TGTGCCAGCAGCTTAGGGCTTACCGTGGACAGGGGGAAAGCTTTCTTT. It yields the protein CASSLGLTVDRGKAFF.

This clonotype came up a few times. The chain combines TRBV28 with TRBJ1-5; no clear D. The germline CDR1 and CDR2 sequences are MDHEN and SYDVKM. The CDR3 contains 11 residues. Trimming removed 5 bases at V and 5 bases at J, with 4 bases between. The CDR3, as DNA: TGTGCCAGCAGTGTCCATCAGCCCCAGCATTTT. Protein sequence: CASSVHQPQHF.